The 3 T cell receptor beta chains reported below all come from one sample, sequenced in a study of regulatory T cells in long-lasting Graves disease. Described time point: newly diagnosed GD, antithyroid drugs for less than 3 months. Isolated PBMC RNA provided the starting material for the TCR library. The authors built TCR beta libraries using iRepertoire HTBI primers and Arm-PCR of CDR3 regions. In TCRdb, the multiplex PCR reads were re-called with MiXCR into one record per CDR3 protein. The profile covers hundreds of thousands of distinct CDR3 sequences, with around 16% appearing a single time and approximately 7.8% taken by the ten largest. These data were likewise used in another study, on T cells in Graves' hyperthyroidism and ophthalmopathy.

The sample consisted of peripheral blood mononuclear cells (PBMCs), taken at new diagnosis, from a patient treated with antithyroid drugs. These receptors all come from a middle-aged woman with Graves disease.

This clonotype was found many times. This rearrangement joins TRBV11-3 to TRBJ1-1, with TRBD1 as a possible D gene (5 bases). Trimming took off 5 bases at V and 0 bases at J, with 16 bases between the two ends. Germline V gene sequence: CDR1 SGHNT, CDR2 YENEEA. This CDR3 contains 16 residues. The CDR3 loop is CASSPMGGQMNTEAFF. The CDR3 bases are TGTGCCAGCAGCCCCATGGGAGGACAAATGAACACTGAAGCTTTCTTT.

There are many counts of this clonotype. The chain combines TRBV18 with TRBJ2-5; TRBD1 matches 8 bases. The V and J ends lost 1 base and 2 bases, in that order; junction bases with no gene match: 9. The CDR3 is 17 residues long. Germline V lookup: CDR1 KGHSH, CDR2 LQKENI. CDR3 sequence reads: CASSPLPPGQDQETQYF. In DNA form, the CDR3 reads TGTGCCAGCTCACCACTGCCTCCGGGACAGGATCAAGAGACCCAGTACTTC.

The rearrangement uses TRBV15 and TRBJ2-7; D is unresolved. Germline V gene lookup returns CDR1 LNHNV and CDR2 YYDKDF (reference sequence). The ends were cut back, 3 bases at V and 3 bases at J, with 9 bases in the middle. The CDR3 is 13 amino acids. The CDR3 loop is CATSSHLGYEQYF. The CDR3 bases are TGTGCCACCAGCAGCCATCTGGGCTACGAGCAGTACTTC.